Shown below are 24 T cell receptor beta chains from a single sample sequenced in a study of blood T cells in healthy people across ages. With a J-beta primer mix and a sample-barcoded 5' primer, a second PCR ran about 6 to 11 cycles. TCRdb independently ran MiXCR on the 5' RACE reads; one entry per CDR3 protein. The data show over 1,300,000 distinct CDR3 sequences, roughly 64% seen once. What was sequenced was blood. The receptors derive from a man younger than 35 in good health.

This chain connects TRBV28 to TRBJ2-5, with 8 bases matching TRBD1. Germline-derived CDR1 and CDR2 are MDHEN and SYDVKM. With 4 bases clipped from V and 3 bases from J, the junction kept 7 bases outside the gene matches. There are 15 residues in the CDR3. CDR3: CASSYARGLEETQYF. CDR3 sequence (DNA): TGTGCCAGCAGTTACGCCAGGGGGCTCGAAGAGACCCAGTACTTC.

This chain links TRBV2 with TRBJ2-7, with 13 bases that match TRBD2. The J call may be wrong; the DNA end is better matched by TRBJ2-5. The CDR3 has 14 residues. Germline CDR1 is SNHLY and CDR2 is FYNNEI. Written as DNA, the CDR3 is TGTGCCAGCCGGACTAGCGGGAGTAGGGAGACCCAGTACTTC. Its protein is CASRTSGSRETQYF.

For this clonotype: Relative to the germline gene, one junction end is altered; a read error may explain this. The V call is TRBV12-3 or TRBV12-4, the J call TRBJ2-6; the D gene could be TRBD1 or TRBD2 (6 bases each). This CDR3 comprises 19 residues. The CDR3 sequence is CASSPPLAGGRSGASVLTF. Here the CDR3 DNA reads TGTGCCAGCAGTCCCCCCCTCGCCGGGGGCCGGAGTGGGGCCAGCGTCCTGACTTTC.

The rearrangement uses TRBV6-5 and TRBJ1-2, with D maybe TRBD1 (6 bases). The V end lost 10 bases, the J end lost 5 bases, and 23 bases lay between the germline ends. The germline V gene has CDR1 MNHEY and CDR2 SVGAGI. The CDR3 is made up of 15 amino acids. The CDR3 is CATLKGSGTTYGYTF. The CDR3, as DNA: TGTGCCACCTTAAAGGGATCCGGGACAACATATGGCTACACCTTC.

V gene TRBV2 combines with J gene TRBJ2-5, with TRBD1 as a possible D gene (6 bases). CDR1 is SNHLY, CDR2 FYNNEI, per germline. Trimming stripped 6 bases from V and 5 bases from J, with 13 bases between. The CDR3 has 13 residues. The chain's CDR3 is CASSWTVSETQYF. The CDR3 DNA follows: TGTGCCAGCAGCTGGACAGTATCGGAGACCCAGTACTTC.

The genes are TRBV7-9 and TRBJ2-3, with D possibly matching TRBD2 (5 bases). The CDR3 sequence is 20 residues long. Trimming removed 3 bases from V and 2 bases from J, with 27 bases in between. CDR1 and CDR2 (germline): SEHNR, FQNEAQ (reference sequence). CDR3 sequence (DNA): TGTGCCAGCAGCTTCAGCGCTCTCCCCCGGTTGCGGGCCTTCACAGATACGCAGTATTTT. It specifies CASSFSALPRLRAFTDTQYF. Filled out from reference TRBV7-9 and TRBJ2-3, the complete variable domain reads DTGVSQNPRHKITKRGQNVTFRCDPISEHNRLYWYRQTLGQGPEFLTYFQNEAQLEKSRLLSDRFSAERPKGSFSTLEIQRTEQGDSAMYLCASSFSALPRLRAFTDTQYFGPGTRLTVL.

This clonotype has more than one count but fewer than ten. The V and J genes are TRBV3-1 and TRBJ2-5; the match to TRBD1 covers 7 bases. The DNA end lines up better with TRBJ2-4; the J call may be wrong. The CDR3 covers 14 residues. The V gene's germline CDR1 is LGHDT and CDR2 YNNKEL (reference sequence). This CDR3 reads CASSDRVAKNIQYF. CDR3 nucleotides: TGTGCCAGCAGCGACAGGGTGGCCAAAAACATTCAGTACTTC.

The chain employs TRBV7-9 and TRBJ2-7; 9 positions agree with TRBD2. Germline lookup yields CDR1 SEHNR and CDR2 FQNEAQ (reference sequence). The CDR3 sequence is 16 residues long. V trimming: 4 bases; J trimming: 2 bases; junction bases outside the gene matches: 9. The CDR3 nucleotides read TGTGCCAGCAGCTACTTGAGCGGGGGGTATACCTACGAGCAGTACTTC. It codes for CASSYLSGGYTYEQYF.

This chain connects TRBV7-2 to TRBJ2-5; D may be TRBD1 (6 bases). This CDR3 is 14 amino acids long. Germline loops: CDR1 SGHTA, CDR2 FQGNSA. Trimming took off 5 bases at V and 11 bases at J, with 21 bases between the two ends. CDR3 loop: CASSELVGAREQYF. The CDR3 coding sequence is TGTGCCAGCAGCGAATTGGTGGGGGCAAGGGAGCAGTACTTC.

The chain couples TRBV6-6 to TRBJ1-1, with unresolved D. V dropped 7 bases and J dropped 1 base, with 4 bases sitting between them. Per germline, CDR1 MNHNY and CDR2 SVGAGI (reference sequence). CDR3 length: 11 residues. CDR3 nucleotides: TGTGCCAGCATAGGGAACACTGAAGCTTTCTTT. This encodes CASIGNTEAFF.

This clonotype was recorded a few times. V usage is TRBV6-5 and J usage is TRBJ2-7; the match to TRBD2 covers 9 bases. CDR3 length equals 15 residues. V trimming: 4 bases; J trimming: 3 bases; junction bases outside the gene matches: 7. CDR1 is MNHEY, CDR2 SVGAGI, per germline. This chain's CDR3 is CASSSQRGVLYEQYF. CDR3 nucleotide sequence: TGTGCCAGCAGTTCCCAGCGGGGGGTCCTCTACGAGCAGTACTTC.

The V call is TRBV6-5, the J call TRBJ2-7, with 7 bases identical to TRBD1. Losses at the gene ends were 1 base for V and 3 bases for J; bases not matched to a gene: 3. The length of the CDR3 is 14 residues. The germline gives CDR1 MNHEY, CDR2 SVGAGI. As DNA, the CDR3 is TGTGCCAGCAGTTACTTGGGACAGCACTACGAGCAGTACTTC. Its protein product is CASSYLGQHYEQYF.

This chain connects TRBV29-1 to TRBJ2-6; D gene uncertain. The CDR3 loop spans 15 amino acids. Germline values: CDR1 SQVTM, CDR2 ANQGSEA. V was clipped by 6 bases and J by 7 bases, with 19 bases between them. This CDR3 is CSVRFPGSQANVLTF. In DNA, the CDR3 is TGCAGCGTGCGTTTCCCGGGCTCCCAAGCCAACGTCCTGACTTTC. Looking up the rest from reference TRBV29-1 and TRBJ2-6 gives the full variable domain: SAVISQKPSRDICQRGTSLTIQCQVDSQVTMMFWYRQQPGQSLTLIATANQGSEATYESGFVIDKFPISRPNLTFSTLTVSNMSPEDSSIYLCSVRFPGSQANVLTFGAGSRLTVL.

A remark on this clonotype: The junction departs from germline at one end; a sequencing error may be responsible. The chain has TRBV7-2 and TRBJ2-3, with 10 bases aligning to TRBD2. Germline V gene sequence: CDR1 SGHTA, CDR2 FQGNSA. The CDR3 consists of 16 residues. The CDR3 bases are TGTGCCAGCAGCTTCCTTAGCGGGGGGCTGTTAGATACGCGGTATTTT. Translating gives CASSFLSGGLLDTRYF.

The chain uses TRBV21-1 and TRBJ1-2; the D segment call TRBD1 is taken from the table without a DNA check. TRBV21-1 is labeled a pseudogene. The CDR3 is 14 residues long. The CDR3 spells CASSKVGQSYGYTF. The DNA of the CDR3 is TGTGCCAGCAGCAAAGTGGGGCAGTCCTATGGCTACACCTTC.

This clonotype was seen only a few times. J is TRBJ2-7 and V is TRBV6-5, with 9 bases lining up with TRBD1. The CDR3 is 15 amino acids. J was trimmed by 0 bases and V by 3 bases; bases with no gene match: 3. Per germline, CDR1 MNHEY and CDR2 SVGAGI. The DNA for the CDR3 is TGTGCCAGCAGTTATCGGGGACAGGGCTCCTACGAGCAGTACTTC. It is translated as CASSYRGQGSYEQYF.

The rearrangement joins TRBV6-2 or TRBV6-3 to TRBJ2-7; 9 nucleotides match TRBD1. Unmatched junction bases numbered 16, after V lost 7 bases and J lost 6 bases. In germline, CDR1 is MNHEY, CDR2 SVGEGT. CDR3 size: 16 residues. CDR3 region: CASTETWDRVSGEQYF. In DNA form, the CDR3 reads TGTGCCAGCACCGAGACCTGGGACAGGGTCTCCGGCGAGCAGTACTTC.

The chain combines TRBV29-1 with TRBJ2-7; tentatively, D is TRBD1 (5 bases). Per the germline V gene, CDR1 is SQVTM and CDR2 is ANQGSEA. The V gene lost 1 base and the J gene lost 7 bases, with 14 bases spanning the gap. This CDR3 spans 13 amino acids. CDR3 DNA sequence: TGCAGCGTTGAAGCTGGGGCCGCCGGAGAGCAGTACTTC. Amino acid sequence: CSVEAGAAGEQYF.

With regard to this clonotype: The junction and the germline gene differ at one end; a read error may be behind it. The chain recombines TRBV12-3 or TRBV12-4 with TRBJ2-5; D call uncertain. This CDR3 region has 13 residues. In DNA, the CDR3 is TGTGCCAGCACGATAGAGGCCCAAGGGACCCAGTACTTC. It is translated as CASTIEAQGTQYF.

The V call is TRBV20-1, the J call TRBJ2-1; TRBD2 aligns across 10 bases. V shed 5 bases and J 2 bases; nucleotides not matched to a gene: 6. This CDR3 region has 15 residues. Germline-derived CDR1 and CDR2 are DFQATT and SNEGSKA (reference sequence). DNA of the CDR3: TGCAGTGCTTTTCGGACTAGCGGAGCCTACAATGAGCAGTTCTTC. It encodes CSAFRTSGAYNEQFF.

The chain employs TRBV28 and TRBJ2-1, with D maybe TRBD2 (5 bases). Germline V gene lookup returns CDR1 MDHEN and CDR2 SYDVKM. The CDR3 is 12 amino acids. V lost 6 bases, J lost 7 bases, and 10 bases lay in between. The chain's CDR3 is CASRDFPNEQFF. The CDR3 DNA reads as TGTGCCAGCAGGGACTTCCCTAATGAGCAGTTCTTC. The full variable domain, its missing parts supplied by reference TRBV28 and TRBJ2-1, is DVKVTQSSRYLVKRTGEKVFLECVQDMDHENMFWYRQDPGLGLRLIYFSYDVKMKEKGDIPEGYSVSREKKERFSLILESASTNQTSMYLCASRDFPNEQFFGPGTRLTVL.

The chain joins TRBV28 to TRBJ1-5; D perhaps matches TRBD1 (6 bases). Trimming shortened V by 4 bases and J by 4 bases, and 17 bases separated the two germline ends. The CDR3 has 16 amino acids. Germline V gene sequence: CDR1 MDHEN, CDR2 SYDVKM. CDR3 protein: CASSSRGRGPNQPQHF. The CDR3 DNA is TGTGCCAGCAGTTCGAGGGGCAGGGGACCGAATCAGCCCCAGCATTTT.

The chain links TRBV6-2 or TRBV6-3 to TRBJ2-1; no firm D call. CDR1 and CDR2 (germline): MNHEY, SVGEGT. Trimming removed 3 bases from V and 5 bases from J, with 8 bases in between. This CDR3 has 13 residues. The CDR3 DNA sequence: TGTGCCAGCAGTTATGATGGGCACAATGAGCAGTTCTTC. It codes for CASSYDGHNEQFF.

This chain joins TRBV29-1 and TRBJ1-1; TRBD1 aligns across 7 bases. The CDR3 contains 14 residues. CDR1 and CDR2 from the germline V gene are SQVTM and ANQGSEA. Trimming cost V 2 bases and J 4 bases; bases outside gene matches: 7. The CDR3 region is CSVEPQGRVTEAFF. CDR3 in DNA: TGCAGCGTTGAACCACAGGGGAGGGTCACTGAAGCTTTCTTT.